Each of the 10 T cell receptor beta chains below was sequenced from the same sample in a study of blood T cell repertoires in COVID-19. This table comes from immunoSEQ multiplex PCR, and its TCRdb copy is limited to in-frame clones, with some not included. The sample includes 30,000 to 45,000 clones, approximately 80% of them seen just once. What was sequenced was peripheral blood. The receptor source for this set is a man in his fifties or sixties in a cohort sampled during active COVID-19.

This sequence joins TRBV7-6 and TRBJ1-4, with D unresolved. Germline CDR1 and CDR2: SGHVS and FNYEAQ. V was clipped by 0 bases and J by 7 bases, with 12 bases between them. There are 15 residues in the CDR3. CDR3 region: CASSLAGARTEKLFF. Written as DNA, the CDR3 is TGTGCCAGCAGCTTAGCGGGAGCAAGGACTGAAAAACTGTTTTTT.

The J gene is TRBJ2-7, the V gene TRBV30, with 8 positions matching TRBD1. The CDR3 sequence is 14 residues long. CDR1 and CDR2 (germline): GTSNPN, SVGIG (reference sequence). After removal of 2 bases from V and 7 bases from J, the junction contained 10 bases not matched to a gene. CDR3 region: CAWSMQGATGEQYF. The CDR3 DNA sequence: TGTGCCTGGAGTATGCAGGGGGCAACGGGAGAGCAGTACTTC.

The rearrangement links TRBV7-9 to TRBJ2-4; D not resolved. The CDR3 contains 16 residues. V was clipped by 0 bases and J by 0 bases, with 9 bases between them. Germline V CDR1 and CDR2: SEHNR, FQNEAQ (reference sequence). CDR3 coding DNA: TGTGCCAGCAGCTTAGCTGGGCAGCTAGCCAAAAACATTCAGTACTTC. Protein sequence: CASSLAGQLAKNIQYF.

The chain is built from TRBV10-3 and TRBJ2-2, with 7 bases lining up with TRBD1. This CDR3 region has 17 residues. Germline loops: CDR1 ENHRY, CDR2 SYGVKD. The junction had 9 bases not matched to a gene; V was cut back by 0 bases and J by 5 bases. CDR3 amino acids: CAISESTGVGKTGELFF. CDR3 DNA sequence: TGTGCCATCAGTGAGTCCACAGGGGTTGGGAAGACCGGGGAGCTGTTTTTT.

The CDR3 nucleotides read TGTGCCAGCAGCTTCGGGGCGTCGCGGGGTCAGCCCCAGCATTTT. Encoded protein: CASSFGASRGQPQHF. The chain uses TRBV5-6 and TRBJ1-5, with D perhaps TRBD1 (5 bases). Trimming shortened V by 2 bases and J by 6 bases, and 15 bases separated the two germline ends. There are 15 residues in the CDR3. CDR1 SGHDT and CDR2 YYEEEE come from the germline V gene.

This sequence joins TRBV29-1 and TRBJ1-2, with D uncertain. The CDR3 runs to 11 residues. CDR1 is SQVTM, CDR2 ANQGSEA, per germline. V was cut by 6 bases and J by 8 bases, with 13 bases left in between. CDR3 region: CSVSAPEGYTF. The CDR3 nucleotides read TGCAGCGTCAGCGCCCCGGAGGGCTACACCTTC. Filled out from reference TRBV29-1 and TRBJ1-2, the complete variable domain reads SAVISQKPSRDICQRGTSLTIQCQVDSQVTMMFWYRQQPGQSLTLIATANQGSEATYESGFVIDKFPISRPNLTFSTLTVSNMSPEDSSIYLCSVSAPEGYTFGSGTRLTVV.

The chain links TRBV19 to TRBJ2-3, with TRBD2 as a possible D gene (6 bases). Trimming took off 0 bases at V and 2 bases at J, with 12 bases between the two ends. The CDR3 is made up of 16 amino acids. The germline V gene has CDR1 LNHDA and CDR2 SQIVND (reference sequence). Here the CDR3 DNA reads TGTGCCAGTAGTATAGACCGCGGGGATTTCACAGATACGCAGTATTTT. This gives the protein CASSIDRGDFTDTQYF. The full variable domain, in which reference TRBV19 and TRBJ2-3 provide the parts outside the CDR3, is DGGITQSPKYLFRKEGQNVTLSCEQNLNHDAMYWYRQDPGQGLRLIYYSQIVNDFQKGDIAEGYSVSREKKESFPLTVTSAQKNPTAFYLCASSIDRGDFTDTQYFGPGTRLTVL.

V and J are TRBV7-7 and TRBJ2-1; 7 positions agree with TRBD1. Trimming removed 5 bases from V and 10 bases from J; junction bases left unmatched: 14. From germline, CDR1 is SSHAT and CDR2 FNYEAQ (reference sequence). This CDR3 contains 15 residues. The DNA for the CDR3 is TGTGCCAGCAGCCCGACGGGACAGAGACTCAGGGAGCAGTTCTTC. This encodes CASSPTGQRLREQFF. Full variable domain (outside the CDR3, taken from reference TRBV7-7 and TRBJ2-1): GAGVSQSPRYKVTKRGQDVTLRCDPISSHATLYWYQQALGQGPEFLTYFNYEAQPDKSGLPSDRFSAERPEGSISTLTIQRTEQRDSAMYRCASSPTGQRLREQFFGPGTRLTVL.

The J gene is TRBJ1-6, the V gene TRBV3-1 (or the pseudogene TRBV3-2); D call uncertain. CDR1 is LGHDT, CDR2 YNNKEL, per germline (reference sequence). V was shortened by 3 bases and J by 2 bases, with 8 bases between the two germline ends. The CDR3 has 15 amino acids. CDR3 sequence reads: CASSQQMAYNSPLHF. The CDR3 region has the DNA TGTGCCAGCAGCCAGCAGATGGCCTATAATTCACCCCTCCACTTT.

This clone showed up just once. The chain employs TRBV7-6 and TRBJ2-7; TRBD1 agrees at 7 bases. V was clipped by 5 bases and J by 2 bases; unmatched bases: 9. The CDR3 runs to 15 residues. Germline lookup yields CDR1 SGHVS and CDR2 FNYEAQ. This chain's CDR3 is CASSRGKGAAYEQYF. CDR3 sequence (DNA): TGTGCCAGCAGCCGAGGGAAGGGGGCGGCCTACGAGCAGTACTTC.